This TCR beta chain was sequenced during a study of early T cells in non-severe SARS-CoV-2 infection. Across the whole study: Chains stayed unpaired after sequencing of bulk RNA from unsorted whole blood.

CDR3 length: 18 residues. Germline loops: CDR1 SGHRS, CDR2 YFSETQ. V was clipped by 3 bases and J by 2 bases; unmatched bases: 12. This clonotype was seen a handful of times. What it binds is unknown. Study-level results: Private and CD4 specificities were missed by VDJdb matching, skewed to anti-spike CD8.

Molecules of cDNA were individually given unique molecular identifiers that were attached to them. TCRdb reprocessed the 5' RACE reads with MiXCR, giving one entry per CDR3 protein. The table includes over 50,000 distinct CDR3 sequences, 15% detected once. The sample consisted of whole blood, taken at baseline. The genes are TRBV5-1 and TRBJ2-3; 10 bases match TRBD1. The clonotype originates from an adult who was a healthcare worker with PCR-confirmed SARS-CoV-2 infection or an uninfected control (not recorded which). The CDR3 here is CASSSPTPGQGYTDTQYF. CDR3 nucleotides: TGCGCCAGCAGCTCCCCCACTCCGGGACAGGGGTACACAGATACGCAGTATTTT.